What follows is one T cell receptor beta chain and its context. These data belong to a study of blood T cell repertoires in COVID-19. Study-level information: The samples span acute and convalescent COVID-19 from the United States, Italy and Spain. The cDNA or gDNA used as material had been derived from T cells, B-cell-depleted T cells, or PBMCs.

With 4 bases clipped from V and 5 bases from J, the junction kept 11 bases outside the gene matches. Germline CDR1 and CDR2: LGHDT and YNNKEL (reference sequence). CDR3 length: 17 amino acids. In the study's own analysis: Estimation of nucleated cell counts relied on the amplification of reference gene primers. Some clones are missing from TCRdb's copy, which holds only in-frame ones; the method was immunoSEQ multiplex PCR. That table gives V, J and clone size, and the DNA gave D and trimming. Here the sample spans under 150,000 clones, roughly 88% being singletons. This clonotype was obtained from a woman aged 70 to 79 who had recovered from COVID-19. This chain uses TRBV3-1 (or the pseudogene TRBV3-2) with TRBJ1-6; 7 bases map to TRBD1. The sample consisted of peripheral blood. The DNA of the CDR3 is TGTGCCAGCAGCCTCTGGTTGACAGGGCGGGATAATTCACCCCTCCACTTT. Translating it yields CASSLWLTGRDNSPLHF.